These T cell receptor beta chains were read from a single sample in a study of blood T cell repertoires in COVID-19. TCRdb keeps only in-frame clones here, not all; method: immunoSEQ multiplex PCR. The sample gives around 160,000 clones, approximately 91% of which show up once; less than 2.5% is in the top ten. The specimen was peripheral blood. The receptors were gathered from a man between 18 and 35 years old with acute or convalescent COVID-19. CDR3s include the opening cysteine and the closing phenylalanine or tryptophan. D genes are given only for firm matches. Some rows mark clone size as missing; the rest say once, few, many or name a class of expanded clone.

V: TRBV7-2; D: NA; size: NA; J: TRBJ1-1; CDR3: CASSYRRNTEAFF; DNA: TGTGCCAGCAGCTACAGGCGGAACACTGAAGCTTTCTTT
V: TRBV11-3; D: NA; size: few; J: TRBJ2-1; CDR3: CASSQRGGSYNEQFF; DNA: TGTGCCAGCAGCCAAAGGGGGGGGTCCTACAATGAGCAGTTCTTC
V: TRBV5-6; D: NA; size: NA; J: TRBJ1-6; CDR3: CASSLGASNSPLHF; DNA: TGTGCCAGCAGCCTGGGGGCTTCTAATTCACCCCTCCACTTT
V: TRBV6-5; D: TRBD1; size: once; J: TRBJ1-5; CDR3: CASRRQGSGNQPQHF; DNA: TGTGCCAGCAGACGACAGGGGTCGGGCAATCAGCCCCAGCATTTT
V: TRBV5-6; D: NA; size: NA; J: TRBJ1-1; CDR3: CASSLSPGVPEAFF; DNA: TGTGCCAGCAGCTTGTCCCCCGGGGTACCTGAAGCTTTCTTT
V: TRBV7-6; D: NA; size: NA; J: TRBJ1-4; CDR3: CASSSHGREKLFF; DNA: TGTGCCAGCAGCTCCCACGGGAGGGAAAAACTGTTTTTT
V: TRBV6-5; D: NA; size: NA; J: TRBJ2-2; CDR3: CASSWVWSPNTGELFF; DNA: TGTGCCAGCAGTTGGGTTTGGAGCCCGAACACCGGGGAGCTGTTTTTT
V: TRBV30; D: NA; size: NA; J: TRBJ1-1; CDR3: CAWSGGTNTEAFF; DNA: TGTGCCTGGAGCGGGGGGACGAACACTGAAGCTTTCTTT
V: TRBV5-1; D: TRBD1; size: NA; J: TRBJ1-4; CDR3: CASSLDRPGQGGKLFF; DNA: TGCGCCAGCAGCTTGGATCGCCCGGGACAGGGGGGAAAACTGTTTTTT
V: TRBV7-2; D: TRBD2; size: NA; J: TRBJ2-3; CDR3: CASSPGLGDTDTQYF; DNA: TGTGCCAGCAGCCCGGGACTAGGGGACACAGATACGCAGTATTTT
V: TRBV2; D: TRBD1; size: once; J: TRBJ2-2; CDR3: CASSVWTGGELFF; DNA: TGTGCCAGCAGTGTTTGGACAGGGGGAGAGCTGTTTTTT
V: TRBV11-2; D: NA; size: NA; J: TRBJ2-2; CDR3: CASSLDRRTASGELFF; DNA: TGTGCCAGCAGCTTAGATCGGAGGACAGCCTCCGGGGAGCTGTTTTTT
V: TRBV6-6; D: NA; size: NA; J: TRBJ1-1; CDR3: CASIKGVGLNTEAFF; DNA: TGTGCCAGCATCAAGGGGGTAGGCCTCAACACTGAAGCTTTCTTT
V: TRBV13; D: NA; size: NA; J: TRBJ2-7; CDR3: CASSPTQGGSYEQYF; DNA: TGTGCCAGCAGCCCGACGCAGGGAGGCTCCTACGAGCAGTACTTC
V: TRBV2; D: TRBD1; size: NA; J: TRBJ1-1; CDR3: CASNQGASYTEAFF; DNA: TGTGCCAGCAACCAGGGGGCATCGTACACTGAAGCTTTCTTT
V: TRBV30; D: NA; size: NA; J: TRBJ1-1; CDR3: CAWSGFTGTTAFF; DNA: TGTGCCTGGAGTGGGTTCACCGGGACAACCGCTTTCTTT
V: TRBV6-5; D: NA; size: NA; J: TRBJ1-2; CDR3: CASTPGVGGRYGYTF; DNA: TGTGCCAGCACGCCAGGTGTCGGGGGTCGGTATGGCTACACCTTC
V: TRBV3-1/TRBV3-2; D: TRBD2; size: NA; J: TRBJ2-1; CDR3: CASSQDRTSGAYNEQFF; DNA: TGTGCCAGCAGCCAAGATCGAACTAGCGGAGCCTACAATGAGCAGTTCTTC
V: TRBV27; D: TRBD1; size: NA; J: TRBJ1-1; CDR3: CASSTGTGGGYTEAFF; DNA: TGTGCCAGCAGTACCGGGACAGGGGGCGGGTACACTGAAGCTTTCTTT
V: TRBV5-8; D: NA; size: NA; J: TRBJ1-5; CDR3: CASSLDRGQPQHF; DNA: TGTGCCAGCAGCTTGGATAGGGGCCAGCCCCAGCATTTT
V: TRBV12-3/TRBV12-4; D: TRBD1; size: NA; J: TRBJ1-1; CDR3: CASSRGFGTEAFF; DNA: TGTGCCAGCAGCAGGGGGTTCGGCACTGAAGCTTTCTTT
V: TRBV27; D: TRBD2; size: NA; J: TRBJ2-7; CDR3: CASPHGLAGGGYEQYF; DNA: TGTGCCAGCCCACACGGACTAGCGGGGGGTGGGTACGAGCAGTACTTC
V: TRBV19; D: TRBD1; size: NA; J: TRBJ1-1; CDR3: CASRPQGGNTEAFF; DNA: TGTGCCAGTAGACCACAGGGGGGAAACACTGAAGCTTTCTTT
V: TRBV9; D: NA; size: NA; J: TRBJ2-1; CDR3: CASSVTGDYNEQFF; DNA: TGTGCCAGCAGCGTAACGGGGGATTACAATGAGCAGTTCTTC
V: TRBV5-5; D: NA; size: NA; J: TRBJ1-6; CDR3: CASSLGLTYNSPLHF; DNA: TGTGCCAGCAGCCTGGGACTGACCTATAATTCACCCCTCCACTTT
V: TRBV30; D: TRBD1; size: NA; J: TRBJ2-5; CDR3: CAWSRAWGQGAEETQYF; DNA: TGTGCCTGGAGTAGGGCTTGGGGACAGGGGGCTGAAGAGACCCAGTACTTC
V: TRBV7-2; D: NA; size: once; J: TRBJ2-2; CDR3: CASSSASFRGRGNTGELFF; DNA: TGTGCCAGCAGCTCCGCCTCTTTTAGGGGGAGGGGAAACACCGGGGAGCTGTTTTTT
V: TRBV7-9; D: TRBD1; size: few; J: TRBJ1-6; CDR3: CASSLLGTGVSPLHF; DNA: TGTGCCAGCAGCTTATTGGGGACAGGGGTTTCACCCCTCCACTTT
V: TRBV7-9; D: NA; size: once; J: TRBJ1-1; CDR3: CASSSQVNTEAFF; DNA: TGTGCCAGCAGCTCACAGGTGAACACTGAAGCTTTCTTT
V: TRBV3-1/TRBV3-2; D: NA; size: NA; J: TRBJ1-1; CDR3: CASSTGLNTEAFF; DNA: TGTGCCAGCTCGACAGGACTGAACACTGAAGCTTTCTTT
V: TRBV4-1; D: TRBD2; size: NA; J: TRBJ2-1; CDR3: CASSQEPLAGVNEQFF; DNA: TGCGCCAGCAGCCAAGAGCCCCTAGCGGGGGTCAATGAGCAGTTCTTC
V: TRBV10-3; D: NA; size: NA; J: TRBJ1-1; CDR3: CATRPRGTGLNTEAFF; DNA: TGTGCCACACGGCCGAGGGGCACAGGGTTGAACACTGAAGCTTTCTTT
V: TRBV6-2/TRBV6-3; D: NA; size: NA; J: TRBJ1-2; CDR3: CASSYLEFQYLGYTF; DNA: TGTGCCAGCAGTTACCTAGAATTTCAATATCTTGGCTACACCTTC
V: TRBV19; D: NA; size: NA; J: TRBJ2-1; CDR3: CASSRGAGYEKWDEQFF; DNA: TGTGCCAGTAGTCGGGGCGCGGGGTACGAAAAATGGGATGAGCAGTTCTTC
V: TRBV5-4; D: TRBD1; size: once; J: TRBJ1-4; CDR3: CASSSYRGANEKLFF; DNA: TGTGCCAGCAGCTCCTACAGGGGGGCTAATGAAAAACTGTTTTTT
V: TRBV7-9; D: NA; size: NA; J: TRBJ1-5; CDR3: CASIASNQPQHF; DNA: TGTGCCAGCATCGCGAGCAATCAGCCCCAGCATTTT
V: TRBV25-1; D: TRBD2; size: NA; J: TRBJ2-4; CDR3: CASSPRLAVGNIQYF; DNA: TGTGCCAGCAGCCCCCGGCTAGCGGTGGGGAACATTCAGTACTTC
V: TRBV7-9; D: NA; size: NA; J: TRBJ2-2; CDR3: CASSVRAGLNTGELFF; DNA: TGTGCCAGCAGCGTCCGGGCGGGCCTGAACACCGGGGAGCTGTTTTTT
V: TRBV3-1/TRBV3-2; D: NA; size: NA; J: TRBJ2-4; CDR3: CASSQARVAKNIQYF; DNA: TGTGCCAGCAGCCAAGCGCGGGTAGCCAAAAACATTCAGTACTTC
V: TRBV7-9; D: TRBD1; size: NA; J: TRBJ1-3; CDR3: CASSAGQGDGNTIYF; DNA: TGTGCCAGCAGCGCAGGACAGGGCGATGGAAACACCATATATTTT
V: TRBV18; D: NA; size: NA; J: TRBJ2-7; CDR3: CASSPAGPTGYEQYF; DNA: TGTGCCAGCTCACCTGCCGGTCCTACCGGCTACGAGCAGTACTTC
V: TRBV7-6; D: NA; size: few; J: TRBJ1-6; CDR3: CASSSEDSYNSPLHF; DNA: TGTGCCAGCAGCTCCGAGGACAGCTATAATTCACCCCTCCACTTT
V: TRBV14; D: NA; size: NA; J: TRBJ1-3; CDR3: CASSQGWGPSGNTIYF; DNA: TGTGCCAGCAGCCAAGGGTGGGGGCCCTCTGGAAACACCATATATTTT
V: TRBV5-1; D: NA; size: few; J: TRBJ1-2; CDR3: CASSIGDYGYTF; DNA: TGCGCCAGCAGCATAGGGGACTATGGCTACACCTTC
V: TRBV7-9; D: NA; size: once; J: TRBJ1-1; CDR3: CASSVRTPFTEAFF; DNA: TGTGCCAGCAGCGTCCGGACACCTTTCACTGAAGCTTTCTTT